These 9 T cell receptor beta chains came from one sample sequenced in a study of shared clonotypes between healthy human individuals. Method: immunoSEQ multiplex PCR; TCRdb's copy keeps in-frame clones and lacks some. The sample includes about 680,000 clones, less than 80% of them seen just once. Sequencing input: memory CD4+ T cells sorted from blood. The subset here: CD45RA-negative fraction. Receptors originate from a young woman in good health.

The V gene is TRBV5-5, the J gene TRBJ1-1; TRBD1 aligns across 7 bases. This CDR3 spans 14 amino acids. The ends lost 5 bases at V and 0 bases at J; junction bases unmatched: 4. Germline V gene lookup returns CDR1 SGHKS and CDR2 YYEKEE (reference sequence). CDR3 DNA sequence: TGTGCCAGCAGGACAGGGTCTGTGAACACTGAAGCTTTCTTT. This translates into CASRTGSVNTEAFF.

A note on this clone: This is likely an artifact of a read error, given a far larger clone one base away. V usage is TRBV28 and J usage is TRBJ2-7, with D perhaps TRBD1 (6 bases). V was pared by 6 bases and J by 0 bases, with 12 bases between. The CDR3 length is 14 residues. Per germline, CDR1 MDHEN and CDR2 SYDVKM. The DNA for the CDR3 is TGTGCCAGCAGACTACAGGGAAACTCCTACGAGCAGTACTTC. This translates into CASRLQGNSYEQYF.

The chain links TRBV7-8 to TRBJ2-7; D call uncertain. Germline-derived CDR1 and CDR2 are SGHVS and FQNEAQ. Trimming removed 2 bases from V and 0 bases from J, with 11 bases in between. The CDR3 runs 15 residues. The CDR3 loop reads CASSLSAFASYEQYF. CDR3 DNA sequence: TGTGCCAGCAGCTTATCCGCGTTCGCCTCCTACGAGCAGTACTTC.

The V gene is TRBV5-1, the J gene TRBJ1-1; D is unresolved. This CDR3 has 13 residues. Trimming removed 3 bases from V and 4 bases from J, with 10 bases in between. Germline V gene data show CDR1 as SGHRS and CDR2 as YFSETQ. CDR3 loop: CASSSQIATEAFF. Written as DNA, the CDR3 is TGCGCCAGCAGCTCTCAGATAGCCACTGAAGCTTTCTTT.

The sample holds a few counts of this clone. The rearrangement joins TRBV6-1 to TRBJ1-4; D unresolved. The CDR3 runs 14 residues. The germline V gene has CDR1 MNHNS and CDR2 SASEGT. V gave up 6 bases and J gave up 3 bases, with 11 bases separating them. CDR3 region: CASRDYGSNEKLFF. In nucleotides, the CDR3 is TGTGCCAGCAGAGACTATGGCTCTAATGAAAAACTGTTTTTT.

This CDR3 reads CASSYVDPGGSYGYTF. The CDR3 DNA follows: TGTGCCAGCAGTTACGTTGACCCAGGGGGGTCCTATGGCTACACCTTC. V is TRBV6-5 and J is TRBJ1-2; 7 bases map to TRBD1. The length of the CDR3 is 16 residues. The V gene end was trimmed by 2 bases and the J gene end by 4 bases; junction bases not matched to a gene: 10. Germline CDR1 and CDR2: MNHEY and SVGAGI.

The rearrangement links TRBV6-4 to TRBJ1-6; 7 bases agree with TRBD1. Germline V lookup: CDR1 MRHNA, CDR2 SNTAGT. This CDR3 contains 15 residues. J lost 7 bases, V lost 0 bases, and 3 bases had no gene match. The CDR3 loop is CASSDSAGGNSPLHF. CDR3 in DNA: TGTGCCAGCAGTGACTCGGCAGGGGGGAATTCACCCCTCCACTTT.

This chain links TRBV9 with TRBJ2-3; 7 bases align to TRBD2. J lost 2 bases, V lost 4 bases, and 4 bases had no gene match. The length of the CDR3 is 14 residues. The germline gives CDR1 SGDLS, CDR2 YYNGEE. CDR3 sequence: CASSRSGNTDTQYF. In nucleotides, the CDR3 is TGTGCCAGCAGCAGGAGCGGGAACACAGATACGCAGTATTTT.

V gene TRBV9 combines with J gene TRBJ1-3, with TRBD1 identical over 7 bases. This CDR3 is built from 15 residues. CDR1 is SGDLS, CDR2 YYNGEE, per germline. The V gene end was trimmed by 4 bases and the J gene end by 2 bases; junction bases not matched to a gene: 6. The CDR3 DNA follows: TGTGCCAGCAGCACACACAGGGGCCCTGGAAACACCATATATTTT. Amino acid sequence: CASSTHRGPGNTIYF. Using reference TRBV9 and TRBJ1-3 for the parts outside the CDR3, the full variable domain is DSGVTQTPKHLITATGQRVTLRCSPRSGDLSVYWYQQSLDQGLQFLIQYYNGEERAKGNILERFSAQQFPDLHSELNLSSLELGDSALYFCASSTHRGPGNTIYFGEGSWLTVV.